This T cell receptor beta chain was recovered during a study of shared clonotypes between healthy human individuals. V gave up 0 bases and J gave up 3 bases; unmatched junction bases: 5. The CDR3 extends over 15 amino acids. The germline gives CDR1 ENHRY, CDR2 SYGVKD. Clones were read by immunoSEQ multiplex PCR, and TCRdb kept only the in-frame ones, dropping some. This sample has about 510,000 clones; over 75% occur once, and the top ten carry 9.5% to 15%. This clone was detected only once. The gene calls are TRBV10-3 and TRBJ2-7; 7 bases line up with TRBD1. The sequenced sample was PBMCs. The TCR sequence derives from a woman aged 40 to 50 in good health. Some clones in this sample may be carry-over from other donors' samples. The CDR3 is CAISESTGSFYEQYF. CDR3 bases: TGTGCCATCAGTGAGTCGACAGGGTCTTTCTACGAGCAGTACTTC.